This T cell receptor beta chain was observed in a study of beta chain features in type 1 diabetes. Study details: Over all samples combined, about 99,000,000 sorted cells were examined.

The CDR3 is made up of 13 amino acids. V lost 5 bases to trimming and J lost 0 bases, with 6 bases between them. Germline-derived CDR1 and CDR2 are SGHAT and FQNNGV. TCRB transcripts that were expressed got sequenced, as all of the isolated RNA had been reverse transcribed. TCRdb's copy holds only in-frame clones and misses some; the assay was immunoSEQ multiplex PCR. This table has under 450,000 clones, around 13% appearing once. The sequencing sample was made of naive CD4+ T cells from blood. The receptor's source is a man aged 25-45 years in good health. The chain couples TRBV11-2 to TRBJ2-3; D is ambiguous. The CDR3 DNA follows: TGTGCCAGCAGCGAACAAAGCACAGATACGCAGTATTTT. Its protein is CASSEQSTDTQYF. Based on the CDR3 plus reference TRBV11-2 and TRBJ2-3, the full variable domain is EAGVAQSPRYKIIEKRQSVAFWCNPISGHATLYWYQQILGQGPKLLIQFQNNGVVDDSQLPKDRFSAERLKGVDSTLKIQPAKLEDSAVYLCASSEQSTDTQYFGPGTRLTVL.